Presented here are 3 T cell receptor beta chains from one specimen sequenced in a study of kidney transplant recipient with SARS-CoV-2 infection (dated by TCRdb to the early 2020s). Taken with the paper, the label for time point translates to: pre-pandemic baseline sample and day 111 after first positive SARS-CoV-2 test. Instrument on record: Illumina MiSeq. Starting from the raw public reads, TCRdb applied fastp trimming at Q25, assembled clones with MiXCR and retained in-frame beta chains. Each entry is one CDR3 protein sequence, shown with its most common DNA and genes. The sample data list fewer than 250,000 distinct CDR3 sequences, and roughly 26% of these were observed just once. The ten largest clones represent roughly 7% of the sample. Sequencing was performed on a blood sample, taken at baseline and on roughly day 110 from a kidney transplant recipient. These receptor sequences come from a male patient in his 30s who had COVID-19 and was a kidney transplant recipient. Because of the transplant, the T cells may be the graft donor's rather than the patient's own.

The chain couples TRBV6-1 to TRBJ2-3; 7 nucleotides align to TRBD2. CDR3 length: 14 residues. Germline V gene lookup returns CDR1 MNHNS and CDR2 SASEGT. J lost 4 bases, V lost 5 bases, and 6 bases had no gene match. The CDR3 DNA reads TGTGCCAGCAGTCCCGGGACTACCCCAGATACGCAGTATTTT. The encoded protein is CASSPGTTPDTQYF.

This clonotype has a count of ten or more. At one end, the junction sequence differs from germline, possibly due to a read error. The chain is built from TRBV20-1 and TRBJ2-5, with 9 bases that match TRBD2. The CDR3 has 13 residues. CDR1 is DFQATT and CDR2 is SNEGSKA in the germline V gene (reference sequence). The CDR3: CSVRGGREETQYF. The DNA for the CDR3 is TGCAGTGTTAGAGGCGGGAGGGAAGAGACCCAGTACTTC.

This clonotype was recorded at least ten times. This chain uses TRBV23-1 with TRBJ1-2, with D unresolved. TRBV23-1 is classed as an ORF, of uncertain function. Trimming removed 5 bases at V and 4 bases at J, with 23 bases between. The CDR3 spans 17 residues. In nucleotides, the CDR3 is TGCGCCAGCAGTGGTAGGATGCTACGCAGAAAGACCTATGGCTACACCTTC. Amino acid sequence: CASSGRMLRRKTYGYTF.